A selection of T cell receptor beta chains follows, all from one sample in a study of shared clonotypes between healthy human individuals. TCRdb's table, derived via immunoSEQ multiplex PCR, lists solely in-frame clones and lacks some. The table includes about 2 million clones, 85% to 95% detected once. The source material was naive CD4+ T cells sorted from blood. These receptors originate from a man between 18 and 29 years old in good health. The CDR3 runs from the conserved cysteine through the conserved F or W. The order of the fields is D gene, clone size, J gene, V gene, CDR3 protein, CDR3 DNA. D genes are given only for firm matches. A row's size may be missing; if present it is once, few, many or a size class.

d_gene: TRBD2; abundance: -; j_gene: TRBJ2-1; v_gene: TRBV10-3; CDR3aa: CAIRVGLARGENEQFF; CDR3nt: TGTGCCATCAGGGTGGGACTAGCGAGGGGCGAGAATGAGCAGTTCTTC
d_gene: -; abundance: -; j_gene: TRBJ2-1; v_gene: TRBV10-3; CDR3aa: CAISESTGASSYNEQFF; CDR3nt: TGTGCCATCAGTGAGTCGACGGGGGCCAGCTCCTACAATGAGCAGTTCTTC
d_gene: -; abundance: -; j_gene: TRBJ1-3; v_gene: TRBV18; CDR3aa: CASSSGLGQIDGNTIYF; CDR3nt: TGTGCCAGCTCATCCGGTCTGGGCCAGATCGATGGAAACACCATATATTTT
d_gene: TRBD2; abundance: -; j_gene: TRBJ2-1; v_gene: TRBV7-9; CDR3aa: CASSPLTVWTSVYNEQFF; CDR3nt: TGTGCCAGCAGCCCCCTTACCGTCTGGACTAGCGTCTACAATGAGCAGTTCTTC
d_gene: TRBD1; abundance: -; j_gene: TRBJ1-5; v_gene: TRBV28; CDR3aa: CASRYRDRGPAGGQPQHF; CDR3nt: TGTGCCAGCAGGTACCGGGACAGGGGACCCGCAGGGGGTCAGCCCCAGCATTTT
d_gene: TRBD2; abundance: -; j_gene: TRBJ2-5; v_gene: TRBV18; CDR3aa: CASSRVAGPQETQYF; CDR3nt: TGTGCCAGCTCCCGGGTAGCGGGCCCGCAAGAGACCCAGTACTTC
d_gene: -; abundance: -; j_gene: TRBJ2-2; v_gene: TRBV9; CDR3aa: CASSVGGTQNTGELFF; CDR3nt: TGTGCCAGCAGCGTAGGGGGGACACAAAACACCGGGGAGCTGTTTTTT
d_gene: TRBD1; abundance: -; j_gene: TRBJ2-1; v_gene: TRBV7-2; CDR3aa: CASRTGTGFEQFF; CDR3nt: TGTGCCAGCAGGACCGGGACAGGGTTTGAGCAGTTCTTC
d_gene: -; abundance: -; j_gene: TRBJ2-1; v_gene: TRBV5-1; CDR3aa: CASSTQRTSSYNEQFF; CDR3nt: TGCGCCAGCAGCACCCAGCGGACGAGCTCCTACAATGAGCAGTTCTTC
d_gene: -; abundance: -; j_gene: TRBJ2-5; v_gene: TRBV30; CDR3aa: CAWSSEILGTQYF; CDR3nt: TGTGCCTGGAGTTCAGAGATTCTCGGGACCCAGTACTTC
d_gene: -; abundance: -; j_gene: TRBJ2-7; v_gene: TRBV5-1; CDR3aa: CASTDRTYEQYF; CDR3nt: TGCGCCAGCACAGACAGGACCTACGAGCAGTACTTC
d_gene: -; abundance: once; j_gene: TRBJ1-6; v_gene: TRBV28; CDR3aa: CASTPSGAYNSPLHF; CDR3nt: TGTGCCAGCACCCCGTCGGGGGCCTATAATTCACCCCTCCACTTT
d_gene: -; abundance: -; j_gene: TRBJ2-7; v_gene: TRBV27; CDR3aa: CASSSARGGSYEQYF; CDR3nt: TGTGCCAGCAGTTCCGCCCGGGGCGGATCCTACGAGCAGTACTTC
d_gene: -; abundance: -; j_gene: TRBJ1-6; v_gene: TRBV19; CDR3aa: CASTPTYGTSTSSYNSPLHF; CDR3nt: TGTGCCAGTACTCCGACATACGGGACAAGTACGAGCTCCTATAATTCACCCCTCCACTTT
d_gene: -; abundance: -; j_gene: TRBJ1-5; v_gene: TRBV10-1; CDR3aa: CASSLEIGQPQHF; CDR3nt: TGCGCCAGCAGTTTAGAGATCGGGCAGCCCCAGCATTTT
d_gene: TRBD1; abundance: -; j_gene: TRBJ2-7; v_gene: TRBV6-1; CDR3aa: CASSLRTGVSYEQYF; CDR3nt: TGTGCCAGCAGTCTACGGACAGGGGTTTCCTACGAGCAGTACTTC
d_gene: -; abundance: -; j_gene: TRBJ2-7; v_gene: TRBV7-2; CDR3aa: CASSLSQSSYEQYF; CDR3nt: TGTGCCAGCAGCTTATCACAGAGCTCCTACGAGCAGTACTTC
d_gene: TRBD1; abundance: -; j_gene: TRBJ1-2; v_gene: TRBV9; CDR3aa: CASSVGTGLNYGYTF; CDR3nt: TGTGCCAGCAGCGTGGGGACAGGGCTTAACTATGGCTACACCTTC
d_gene: -; abundance: -; j_gene: TRBJ1-2; v_gene: TRBV5-6; CDR3aa: CASSHNKGDGYTF; CDR3nt: TGTGCCAGCAGTCATAACAAGGGTGATGGCTACACCTTC
d_gene: TRBD1; abundance: -; j_gene: TRBJ2-5; v_gene: TRBV5-4; CDR3aa: CASSRGQGAGETQYF; CDR3nt: TGTGCCAGCAGCCGAGGACAGGGGGCTGGGGAGACCCAGTACTTC
d_gene: TRBD1; abundance: -; j_gene: TRBJ1-6; v_gene: TRBV6-1; CDR3aa: CASSGFTGVSSPLHF; CDR3nt: TGTGCCAGCAGTGGATTTACAGGGGTAAGTTCACCCCTCCACTTT
d_gene: -; abundance: -; j_gene: TRBJ2-7; v_gene: TRBV7-2; CDR3aa: CASSLEQGLYEQYF; CDR3nt: TGTGCCAGCAGCTTAGAACAGGGTCTCTACGAGCAGTACTTC
d_gene: -; abundance: -; j_gene: TRBJ1-4; v_gene: TRBV6-6; CDR3aa: CASTPFRGPNEKLFF; CDR3nt: TGTGCCAGCACCCCATTCAGGGGCCCTAATGAAAAACTGTTTTTT
d_gene: TRBD1; abundance: -; j_gene: TRBJ2-2; v_gene: TRBV9; CDR3aa: CASSVRQGSNTGELFF; CDR3nt: TGTGCCAGCAGCGTAAGACAGGGTTCGAACACCGGGGAGCTGTTTTTT
d_gene: TRBD2; abundance: -; j_gene: TRBJ2-5; v_gene: TRBV25-1; CDR3aa: CASSVAGTTFQETQYF; CDR3nt: TGTGCCAGCAGTGTTGCCGGGACTACCTTCCAAGAGACCCAGTACTTC
d_gene: TRBD2; abundance: -; j_gene: TRBJ2-7; v_gene: TRBV6-5; CDR3aa: CASSYSGRGGYEQYF; CDR3nt: TGTGCCAGCAGTTACTCTGGCCGGGGGGGGTACGAGCAGTACTTC
d_gene: -; abundance: -; j_gene: TRBJ2-3; v_gene: TRBV11-2; CDR3aa: CASRRTGTDTQYF; CDR3nt: TGTGCCAGCAGGAGGACAGGCACAGATACGCAGTATTTT
d_gene: -; abundance: -; j_gene: TRBJ1-1; v_gene: TRBV6-4; CDR3aa: CASSAYGNTEAFF; CDR3nt: TGTGCCAGCAGCGCCTATGGGAACACTGAAGCTTTCTTT
d_gene: TRBD1; abundance: -; j_gene: TRBJ2-2; v_gene: TRBV30; CDR3aa: CAWSVTRTGTGPTGELFF; CDR3nt: TGTGCCTGGAGTGTAACTCGGACCGGGACAGGGCCCACCGGGGAGCTGTTTTTT
d_gene: TRBD1; abundance: -; j_gene: TRBJ2-7; v_gene: TRBV7-8; CDR3aa: CASSSDRISYEQYF; CDR3nt: TGTGCCAGCAGCTCGGACAGGATCTCCTACGAGCAGTACTTC
d_gene: -; abundance: -; j_gene: TRBJ1-5; v_gene: TRBV30; CDR3aa: CAWSFLSNQPQHF; CDR3nt: TGTGCCTGGAGTTTCCTCAGCAATCAGCCCCAGCATTTT
d_gene: TRBD1; abundance: -; j_gene: TRBJ1-2; v_gene: TRBV9; CDR3aa: CASSGGRTGFNYGYTF; CDR3nt: TGTGCCAGCAGCGGCGGGCGGACAGGGTTTAACTATGGCTACACCTTC
d_gene: TRBD2; abundance: -; j_gene: TRBJ2-2; v_gene: TRBV5-6; CDR3aa: CASSLGPSGSQNTGELFF; CDR3nt: TGTGCCAGCAGCTTGGGGCCTAGCGGGAGTCAGAACACCGGGGAGCTGTTTTTT
d_gene: -; abundance: -; j_gene: TRBJ1-1; v_gene: TRBV5-6; CDR3aa: CASSPGRSTEAFF; CDR3nt: TGTGCCAGCAGCCCTGGACGGTCGACTGAAGCTTTCTTT
d_gene: -; abundance: -; j_gene: TRBJ1-2; v_gene: TRBV30; CDR3aa: CAWRLGVGTPYGYTF; CDR3nt: TGTGCCTGGAGGCTAGGAGTGGGGACCCCCTATGGCTACACCTTC
d_gene: -; abundance: -; j_gene: TRBJ1-1; v_gene: TRBV2; CDR3aa: CASSAGGMNTEAFF; CDR3nt: TGTGCCAGCAGTGCCGGGGGAATGAACACTGAAGCTTTCTTT
d_gene: TRBD1; abundance: -; j_gene: TRBJ2-7; v_gene: TRBV5-4; CDR3aa: CASTRRSGTGYPREQYF; CDR3nt: TGTGCCAGCACCAGACGATCCGGGACAGGCTACCCGAGGGAGCAGTACTTC
d_gene: TRBD1; abundance: once; j_gene: TRBJ1-5; v_gene: TRBV29-1; CDR3aa: CSVAQGATQPQHF; CDR3nt: TGCAGCGTTGCTCAGGGGGCGACTCAGCCCCAGCATTTT
d_gene: -; abundance: once; j_gene: TRBJ1-1; v_gene: TRBV29-1; CDR3aa: CSVLLRGSNTEAFF; CDR3nt: TGCAGCGTCCTTCTACGGGGCTCGAACACTGAAGCTTTCTTT
d_gene: -; abundance: -; j_gene: TRBJ2-3; v_gene: TRBV10-1; CDR3aa: CASSPARGSTDTQYF; CDR3nt: TGCGCCAGCAGTCCTGCTCGCGGAAGCACAGATACGCAGTATTTT
d_gene: -; abundance: -; j_gene: TRBJ2-7; v_gene: TRBV19; CDR3aa: CASSIRGGPPYEQYF; CDR3nt: TGTGCCAGTAGTATACGGGGCGGTCCGCCCTACGAGCAGTACTTC
d_gene: TRBD1; abundance: -; j_gene: TRBJ2-2; v_gene: TRBV5-1; CDR3aa: CASRSWDRGLADITGELFF; CDR3nt: TGCGCCAGCAGGTCCTGGGACAGGGGGCTAGCGGATATCACCGGGGAGCTGTTTTTT
d_gene: TRBD1; abundance: -; j_gene: TRBJ1-1; v_gene: TRBV2; CDR3aa: CASRADRGVNTEAFF; CDR3nt: TGTGCCAGCAGAGCTGACAGGGGGGTGAACACTGAAGCTTTCTTT
d_gene: -; abundance: -; j_gene: TRBJ2-5; v_gene: TRBV7-7; CDR3aa: CASSLAKGWPQYF; CDR3nt: TGTGCTAGCAGCTTAGCCAAGGGTTGGCCCCAGTACTTC
d_gene: -; abundance: -; j_gene: TRBJ1-5; v_gene: TRBV6-1; CDR3aa: CASSEGLTYSNQPQHF; CDR3nt: TGTGCCAGCAGTGAAGGACTAACTTATAGCAATCAGCCCCAGCATTTT
d_gene: TRBD1; abundance: once; j_gene: TRBJ1-5; v_gene: TRBV4-1; CDR3aa: CASSQAQRQGAWNQPQHF; CDR3nt: TGCGCCAGCAGCCAAGCCCAGAGACAGGGGGCCTGGAATCAGCCCCAGCATTTT
d_gene: TRBD1; abundance: -; j_gene: TRBJ2-5; v_gene: TRBV10-3; CDR3aa: CAISESTGGETQYF; CDR3nt: TGTGCCATCAGTGAGTCTACAGGGGGCGAGACCCAGTACTTC
d_gene: -; abundance: -; j_gene: TRBJ2-7; v_gene: TRBV30; CDR3aa: CAWSVTGSAGEQYF; CDR3nt: TGTGCCTGGAGTGTTACAGGGAGTGCTGGCGAGCAGTACTTC
d_gene: -; abundance: -; j_gene: TRBJ1-2; v_gene: TRBV19; CDR3aa: CASSIASSNYGYTF; CDR3nt: TGTGCCAGTAGTATAGCAAGTTCTAACTATGGCTACACCTTC
d_gene: -; abundance: -; j_gene: TRBJ1-1; v_gene: TRBV19; CDR3aa: CASSMVGDPGTEAFF; CDR3nt: TGTGCCAGTAGTATGGTAGGGGATCCGGGCACTGAAGCTTTCTTT